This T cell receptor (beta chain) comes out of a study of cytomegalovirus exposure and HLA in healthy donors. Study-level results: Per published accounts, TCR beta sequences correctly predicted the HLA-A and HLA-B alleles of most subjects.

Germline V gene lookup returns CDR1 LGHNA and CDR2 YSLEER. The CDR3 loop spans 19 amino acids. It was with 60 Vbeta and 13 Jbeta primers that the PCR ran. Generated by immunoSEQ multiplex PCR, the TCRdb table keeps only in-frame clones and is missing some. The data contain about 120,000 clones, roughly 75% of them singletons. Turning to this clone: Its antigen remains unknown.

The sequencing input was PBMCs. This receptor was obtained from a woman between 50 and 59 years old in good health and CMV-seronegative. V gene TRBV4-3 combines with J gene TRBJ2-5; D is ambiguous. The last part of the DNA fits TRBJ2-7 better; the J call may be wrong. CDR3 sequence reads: CASSQERQGPELPSYEQYF. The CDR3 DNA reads TGCGCCAGCAGCCAAGAGCGACAAGGCCCCGAATTACCCTCCTACGAGCAGTACTTC.